This entry lists 10 T cell receptor beta chains sequenced from one sample in a study of blood T cell repertoires in COVID-19. Generated by immunoSEQ multiplex PCR, the TCRdb table keeps only in-frame clones and is missing some. The table has 100,000 to 150,000 clones, 78% seen once. The sequenced material came from peripheral blood. All receptors derive from a man aged 70 or older with acute or convalescent COVID-19.

The chain has TRBV3-1 (or the pseudogene TRBV3-2) and TRBJ2-7, with D perhaps TRBD1 (6 bases). CDR3 length equals 14 residues. Deletions cut 5 bases from V and 0 bases from J, with 11 bases between. Germline-derived CDR1 and CDR2 are LGHDT and YNNKEL (reference sequence). This CDR3 is CASSGRGSSYEQYF. In nucleotides, the CDR3 is TGTGCCAGCAGCGGAAGGGGGAGCTCCTACGAGCAGTACTTC.

This clone was seen a handful of times. The V call is TRBV6-2 or TRBV6-3, the J call TRBJ1-5; a possible D gene is TRBD1 (6 bases). Germline loops: CDR1 MNHEY, CDR2 SVGEGT. The CDR3 totals 20 residues. Trimming stripped 0 bases from V and 1 base from J, with 22 bases between. DNA for the CDR3: TGTGCCAGCAGTTACTCGGTACTGGGACATGAGTTGTGGAGCAATCAGCCCCAGCATTTT. Translation: CASSYSVLGHELWSNQPQHF.

This sequence joins TRBV5-4 and TRBJ2-5, with 11 bases identical to TRBD2. CDR3 size: 16 residues. Germline CDR1 reads SGHNT; CDR2 reads YYREEE (reference sequence). The trim removed 3 bases at V and 2 bases at J, leaving 6 bases unmatched. The CDR3 loop is CASSYMTSGKQETQYF. In DNA, the CDR3 is TGTGCCAGCAGCTATATGACTAGCGGGAAACAAGAGACCCAGTACTTC.

This chain links TRBV24-1 with TRBJ2-3; D is undetermined. V was trimmed by 5 bases and J by 0 bases, leaving 8 bases between them. This CDR3 spans 14 amino acids. CDR1 and CDR2 (germline): KGHDR, SFDVKD. The CDR3 DNA follows: TGTGCCACCAGTGGGCGGCTAAGCACAGATACGCAGTATTTT. It yields the protein CATSGRLSTDTQYF.

This sequence joins TRBV9 and TRBJ2-1, with 7 bases fitting TRBD1. This CDR3 region has 14 residues. Germline CDR1 is SGDLS and CDR2 is YYNGEE. J gave up 10 bases and V 4 bases, and 11 bases lay outside the gene matches. CDR3 nucleotide sequence: TGTGCCAGCAGCCCCCGCGAGGGGGCAAGGGAGCAGTTCTTC. It specifies CASSPREGAREQFF.

V usage is TRBV9 and J usage is TRBJ2-1; 8 positions match TRBD2. V lost 0 bases and J lost 9; bases outside the gene matches: 11. Germline V gene data show CDR1 as SGDLS and CDR2 as YYNGEE. The CDR3 contains 16 residues. This CDR3 reads CASSVDPGLGVFEQFF. The CDR3 DNA follows: TGTGCCAGCAGCGTAGATCCGGGACTAGGGGTATTTGAGCAGTTCTTC.

The chain joins TRBV7-3 to TRBJ2-2; 7 bases align to TRBD2. CDR1 and CDR2 (germline): SGHTA, FQGTGA. J lost 4 bases, V lost 5 bases, and 10 bases had no gene match. The CDR3 totals 16 residues. CDR3 in amino acids: CASSPPGLRGTGELFF. For the CDR3, the DNA is TGTGCCAGCAGCCCACCGGGACTAAGGGGCACCGGGGAGCTGTTTTTT.

The CDR3 region has the DNA TGTGCCAGTAGTACCCCTGGACAGACCGCCTACGAGCAGTACTTC. Its translation: CASSTPGQTAYEQYF. V usage is TRBV19 and J usage is TRBJ2-7; D may be TRBD1 (6 bases). Deletions cut 4 bases from V and 2 bases from J, with 15 bases between. In germline, CDR1 is LNHDA, CDR2 SQIVND (reference sequence). The CDR3 is 15 amino acids.

This chain links TRBV12-3 or TRBV12-4 with TRBJ1-1; possible D gene TRBD1, 5 bases. This CDR3 comprises 13 residues. The V and J ends lost 7 bases and 4 bases respectively, with 13 bases between them. CDR3 in amino acids: CASTSGWFTEAFF. CDR3 in DNA: TGTGCCAGCACCTCAGGGTGGTTCACTGAAGCTTTCTTT.

The rearrangement links TRBV6-2 or TRBV6-3 to TRBJ1-1, with D possibly matching TRBD1 (5 bases). The CDR3 contains 15 residues. V lost 5 bases, J lost 0 bases, and 13 bases lay in between. Germline lookup yields CDR1 MNHEY and CDR2 SVGEGT. CDR3 sequence (DNA): TGTGCCAGCAGTAGATCCGGACACCTGAACACTGAAGCTTTCTTT. Protein product: CASSRSGHLNTEAFF.